Reported below is one TCR beta chain. The data derive from a study of CD8 T cells in Susac syndrome. When the RNA was reverse transcribed, random hexamers were used with an input of 0.5 to 1 ug. By means of immunoSEQ multiplex PCR, TCR beta CDR3 spanning 54 Vbeta and 13 Jbeta underwent amplification. TCRdb used MiXCR to reprocess the immunoSEQ multiplex PCR reads, holding one entry per CDR3 protein. The sample holds 150,000 to 200,000 distinct CDR3 sequences; 93% are singletons and the top ten take 0.13%. The control group consisted of healthy donors matched for age and sex. The source is a human donor in good health. The sample comprised CD4+ T cells from PBMCs.

CDR3 coding DNA: TGTGCCAGCAGTCGGGACCCGAGGGGTTCCGAGCAGTACTTC. Translated: CASSRDPRGSEQYF. This chain links TRBV2 with TRBJ2-7; TRBD1 or TRBD2 may be the D gene (5 bases each). V lost 5 bases, J lost 6 bases, and 17 bases lay in between. The CDR3 length is 14 residues. Germline V lookup: CDR1 SNHLY, CDR2 FYNNEI.